This T cell receptor beta chain was retrieved from a study of blood T cell repertoires in COVID-19. Study in general: Acute-phase and convalescent COVID-19 samples originated in the United States, Italy and Spain. From T cells, B-cell-depleted T cells, or PBMCs came the material, which was cDNA or gDNA.

V was pared by 1 base and J by 2 bases, with 9 bases between. CDR3 length equals 14 residues. CDR1 MNHNS and CDR2 SASEGT come from the germline V gene. This clone was seen only a few times. Authors' data handling: Reference gene primer amplification yielded estimated nucleated cell counts. Profiling relied on immunoSEQ multiplex PCR, and the TCRdb table lists in-frame clones only, not all of them. The V and J calls and clone size come from that table; D and trimming were worked out from the DNA. The table includes 150,000 to 200,000 clones, around four fifths detected once. The chain has TRBV6-1 and TRBJ2-7; the D is unclear. The sequenced material came from peripheral blood. This TCR derives from a man between 65 and 85 years old who had recovered from COVID-19. The CDR3 DNA reads TGTGCCAGCAGTGAAGTCCTACCTCCCTACGAGCAGTACTTC. Its protein is CASSEVLPPYEQYF.